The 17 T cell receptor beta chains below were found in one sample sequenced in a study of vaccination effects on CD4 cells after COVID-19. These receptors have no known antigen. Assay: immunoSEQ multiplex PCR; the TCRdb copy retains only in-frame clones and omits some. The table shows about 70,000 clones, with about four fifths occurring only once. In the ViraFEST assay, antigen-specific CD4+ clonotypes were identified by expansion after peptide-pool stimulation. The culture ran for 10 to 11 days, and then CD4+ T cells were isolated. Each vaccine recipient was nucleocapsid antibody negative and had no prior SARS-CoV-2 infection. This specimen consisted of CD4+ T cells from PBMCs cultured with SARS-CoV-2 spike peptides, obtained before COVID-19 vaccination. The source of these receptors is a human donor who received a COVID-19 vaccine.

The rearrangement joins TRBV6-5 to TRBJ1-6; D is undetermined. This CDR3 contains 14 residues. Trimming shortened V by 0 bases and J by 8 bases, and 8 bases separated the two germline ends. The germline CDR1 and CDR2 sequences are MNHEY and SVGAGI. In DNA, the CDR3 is TGTGCCAGCAGTTACTCCCGGATCGATTCACCCCTCCACTTT. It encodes CASSYSRIDSPLHF.

CDR3 protein: CASSLAPGIRDTQYF. The CDR3 region has the DNA TGCGCCAGCAGCTTGGCGCCAGGTATACGCGATACGCAGTATTTT. V and J are TRBV5-1 and TRBJ2-3, with no clear D. Trimming pared 0 bases from V and 6 bases from J, leaving 14 bases between. This CDR3 is 15 amino acids long. Germline CDR1 reads SGHRS; CDR2 reads YFSETQ. Full variable domain (outside the CDR3, taken from reference TRBV5-1 and TRBJ2-3): KAGVTQTPRYLIKTRGQQVTLSCSPISGHRSVSWYQQTPGQGLQFLFEYFSETQRNKGNFPGRFSGRQFSNSRSEMNVSTLELGDSALYLCASSLAPGIRDTQYFGPGTRLTVL.

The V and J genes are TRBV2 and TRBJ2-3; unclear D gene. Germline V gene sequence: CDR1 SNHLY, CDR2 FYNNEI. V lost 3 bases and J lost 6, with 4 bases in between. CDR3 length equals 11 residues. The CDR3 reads CASSDTDTQYF. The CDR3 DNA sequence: TGTGCCAGCAGTGATACGGATACGCAGTATTTT.

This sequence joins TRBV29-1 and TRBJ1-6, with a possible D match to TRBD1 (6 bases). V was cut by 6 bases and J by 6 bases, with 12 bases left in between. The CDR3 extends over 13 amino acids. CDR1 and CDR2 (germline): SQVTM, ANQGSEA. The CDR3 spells CSVGQNLNSPLHF. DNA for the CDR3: TGCAGCGTCGGACAGAACCTTAATTCACCCCTCCACTTT. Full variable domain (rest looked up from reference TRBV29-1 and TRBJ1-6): SAVISQKPSRDICQRGTSLTIQCQVDSQVTMMFWYRQQPGQSLTLIATANQGSEATYESGFVIDKFPISRPNLTFSTLTVSNMSPEDSSIYLCSVGQNLNSPLHFGNGTRLTVT.

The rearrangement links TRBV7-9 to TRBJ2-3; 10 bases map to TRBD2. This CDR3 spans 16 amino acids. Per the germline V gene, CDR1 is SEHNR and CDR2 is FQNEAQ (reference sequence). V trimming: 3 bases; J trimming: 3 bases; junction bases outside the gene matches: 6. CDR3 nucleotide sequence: TGTGCCAGCAGCTTCACAGCGGGGGGGCCGACAGATACGCAGTATTTT. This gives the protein CASSFTAGGPTDTQYF. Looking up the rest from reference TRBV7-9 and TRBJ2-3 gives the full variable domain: DTGVSQNPRHKITKRGQNVTFRCDPISEHNRLYWYRQTLGQGPEFLTYFQNEAQLEKSRLLSDRFSAERPKGSFSTLEIQRTEQGDSAMYLCASSFTAGGPTDTQYFGPGTRLTVL.

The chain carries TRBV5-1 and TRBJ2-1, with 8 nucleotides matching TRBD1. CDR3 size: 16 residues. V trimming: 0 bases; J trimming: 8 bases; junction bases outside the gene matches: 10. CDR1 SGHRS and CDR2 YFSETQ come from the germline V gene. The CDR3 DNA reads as TGCGCCAGCAGCTTGGACACTAGGACAGGGCCCGATGAGCAGTTCTTC. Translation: CASSLDTRTGPDEQFF.

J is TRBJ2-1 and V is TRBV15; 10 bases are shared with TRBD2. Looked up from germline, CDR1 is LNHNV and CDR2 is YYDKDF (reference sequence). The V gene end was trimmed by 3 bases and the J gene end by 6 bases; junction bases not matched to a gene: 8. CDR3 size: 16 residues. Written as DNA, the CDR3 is TGTGCCACCAGCAGGGACATGAGCGGGGGGGCCAATGAGCAGTTCTTC. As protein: CATSRDMSGGANEQFF.

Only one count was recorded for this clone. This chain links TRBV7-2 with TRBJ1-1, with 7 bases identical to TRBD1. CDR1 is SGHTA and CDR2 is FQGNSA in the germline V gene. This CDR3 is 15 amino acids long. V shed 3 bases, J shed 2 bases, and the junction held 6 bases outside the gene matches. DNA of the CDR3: TGTGCCAGCAGCTTTGGGGGACAGCTCAACACTGAAGCTTTCTTT. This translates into CASSFGGQLNTEAFF.

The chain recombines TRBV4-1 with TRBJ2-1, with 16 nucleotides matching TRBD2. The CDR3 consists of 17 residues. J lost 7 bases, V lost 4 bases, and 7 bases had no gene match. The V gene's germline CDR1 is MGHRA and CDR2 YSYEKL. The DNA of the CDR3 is TGCGCCAGCAGCCCGGGGACTAGCGGGGGGGCCAGGAATGAGCAGTTCTTC. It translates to CASSPGTSGGARNEQFF.

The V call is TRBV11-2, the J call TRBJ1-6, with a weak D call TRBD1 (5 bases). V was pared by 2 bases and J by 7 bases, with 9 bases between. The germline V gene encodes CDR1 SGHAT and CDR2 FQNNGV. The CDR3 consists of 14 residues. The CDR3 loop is CASSLIDRNSPLHF. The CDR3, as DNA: TGTGCCAGCAGCTTAATCGACAGAAATTCACCCCTCCACTTT.

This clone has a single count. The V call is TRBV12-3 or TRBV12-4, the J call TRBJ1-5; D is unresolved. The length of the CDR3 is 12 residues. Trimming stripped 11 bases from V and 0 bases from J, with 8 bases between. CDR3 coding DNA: TGTGCCGGTGAGAGTAGCAATCAGCCCCAGCATTTT. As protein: CAGESSNQPQHF.

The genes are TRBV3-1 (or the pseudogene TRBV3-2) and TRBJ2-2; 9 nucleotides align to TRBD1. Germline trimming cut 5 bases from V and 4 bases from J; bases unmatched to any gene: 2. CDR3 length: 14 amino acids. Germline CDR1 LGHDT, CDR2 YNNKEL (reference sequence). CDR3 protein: CASSRQGVTGELFF. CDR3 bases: TGTGCCAGCAGCAGACAGGGGGTCACCGGGGAGCTGTTTTTT.

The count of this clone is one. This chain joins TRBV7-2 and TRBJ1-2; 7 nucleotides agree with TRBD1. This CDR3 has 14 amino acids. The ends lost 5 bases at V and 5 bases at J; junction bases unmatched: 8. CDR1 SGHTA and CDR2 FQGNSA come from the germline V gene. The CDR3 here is CASSRRGADYGYTF. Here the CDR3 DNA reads TGTGCCAGCAGCCGCAGGGGGGCCGATTATGGCTACACCTTC.

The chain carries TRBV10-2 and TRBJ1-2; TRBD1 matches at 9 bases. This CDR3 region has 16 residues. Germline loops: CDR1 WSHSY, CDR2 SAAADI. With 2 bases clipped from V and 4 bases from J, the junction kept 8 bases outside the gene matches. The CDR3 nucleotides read TGCGCCAGCAGTGAGGCACAGGGACAGGGATTCTATGGCTACACCTTC. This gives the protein CASSEAQGQGFYGYTF.

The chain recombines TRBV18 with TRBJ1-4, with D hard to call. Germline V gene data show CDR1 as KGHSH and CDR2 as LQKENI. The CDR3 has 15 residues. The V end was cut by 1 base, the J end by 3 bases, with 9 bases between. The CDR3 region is CASSPQAGSNEKLFF. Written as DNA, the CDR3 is TGTGCCAGCTCACCACAGGCAGGCTCTAATGAAAAACTGTTTTTT.

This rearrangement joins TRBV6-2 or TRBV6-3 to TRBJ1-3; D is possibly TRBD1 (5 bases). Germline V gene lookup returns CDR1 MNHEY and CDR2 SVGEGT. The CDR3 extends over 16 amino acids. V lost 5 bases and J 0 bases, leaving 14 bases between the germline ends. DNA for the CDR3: TGTGCCAGCAGTCAGGGACGGACGATCTCTGGAAACACCATATATTTT. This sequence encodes CASSQGRTISGNTIYF.

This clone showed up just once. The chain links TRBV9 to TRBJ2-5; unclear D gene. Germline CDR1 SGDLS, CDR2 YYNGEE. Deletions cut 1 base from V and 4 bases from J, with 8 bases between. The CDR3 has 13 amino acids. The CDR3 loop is CASSVSVGETQYF. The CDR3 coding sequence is TGTGCCAGCAGCGTATCCGTGGGAGAGACCCAGTACTTC.